This T cell receptor beta chain derives from a study of blood T cell repertoires in COVID-19. The wider study: In each case, the material was cDNA or gDNA derived from T cells, B-cell-depleted T cells, or PBMCs.

TCRdb keeps only in-frame clones here, not all; method: immunoSEQ multiplex PCR. The data hold 140,000 to 150,000 clones, with 78% observed a single time. Germline lookup yields CDR1 MGHRA and CDR2 YSYEKL. The CDR3 has 13 residues. Germline trimming cut 6 bases from V and 6 bases from J; bases unmatched to any gene: 5. This clone was seen more than once but under ten times. Other DNA sequences within the sample encode an identical CDR3. The chain employs TRBV4-1 and TRBJ2-1, with 7 bases matching TRBD2. The receptor was isolated from a woman aged 60-75 years with acute or convalescent COVID-19. Sequencing was carried out using peripheral blood. The CDR3 DNA follows: TGCGCCAGCAGTCTGGGGAGGGGCAATGAGCAGTTCTTC. Translating it yields CASSLGRGNEQFF.